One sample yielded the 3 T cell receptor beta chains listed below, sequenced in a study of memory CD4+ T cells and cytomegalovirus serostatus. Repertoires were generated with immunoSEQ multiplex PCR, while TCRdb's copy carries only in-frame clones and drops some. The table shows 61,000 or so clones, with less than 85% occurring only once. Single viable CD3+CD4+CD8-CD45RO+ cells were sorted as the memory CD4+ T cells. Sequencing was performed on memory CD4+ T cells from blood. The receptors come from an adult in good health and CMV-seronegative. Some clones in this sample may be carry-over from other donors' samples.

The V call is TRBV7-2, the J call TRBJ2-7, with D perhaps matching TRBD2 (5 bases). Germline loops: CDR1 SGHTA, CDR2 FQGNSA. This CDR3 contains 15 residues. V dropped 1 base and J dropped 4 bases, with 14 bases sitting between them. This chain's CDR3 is CASSLGASWWYEQYF. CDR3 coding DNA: TGTGCCAGCAGCTTAGGTGCTAGCTGGTGGTACGAGCAGTACTTC.

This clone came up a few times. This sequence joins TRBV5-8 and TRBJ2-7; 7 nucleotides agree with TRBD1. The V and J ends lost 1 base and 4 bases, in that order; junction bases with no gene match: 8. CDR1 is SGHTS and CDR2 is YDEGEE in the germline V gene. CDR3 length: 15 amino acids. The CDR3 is CASSLLAGGSYEQYF. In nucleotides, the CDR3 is TGTGCCAGCAGCTTGCTGGCAGGGGGTAGTTACGAGCAGTACTTC. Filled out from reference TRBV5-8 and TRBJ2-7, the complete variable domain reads EAGVTQSPTHLIKTRGQQATLRCSPISGHTSVYWYQQALGLGLQFLLWYDEGEERNRGNFPPRFSGRQFPNYSSELNVNALELEDSALYLCASSLLAGGSYEQYFGPGTRLTVT.

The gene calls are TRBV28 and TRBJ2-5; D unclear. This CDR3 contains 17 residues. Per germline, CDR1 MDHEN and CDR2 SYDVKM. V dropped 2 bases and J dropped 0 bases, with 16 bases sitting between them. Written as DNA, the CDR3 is TGTGCCAGCAGTTTACTTCGGGCTGTCAGGTACCAAGAGACCCAGTACTTC. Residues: CASSLLRAVRYQETQYF.